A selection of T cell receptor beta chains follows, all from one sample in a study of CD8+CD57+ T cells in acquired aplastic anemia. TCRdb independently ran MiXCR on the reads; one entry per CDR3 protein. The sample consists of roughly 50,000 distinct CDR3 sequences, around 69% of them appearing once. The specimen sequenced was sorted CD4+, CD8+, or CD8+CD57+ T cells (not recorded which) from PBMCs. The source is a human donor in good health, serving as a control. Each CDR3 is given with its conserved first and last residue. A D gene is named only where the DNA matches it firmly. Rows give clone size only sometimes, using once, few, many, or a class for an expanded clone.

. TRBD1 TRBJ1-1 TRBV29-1 TGCAGCGTTCCAGGGGGGACAGGGGTGGGCACTGAAGCTTTCTTT CSVPGGTGVGTEAFF
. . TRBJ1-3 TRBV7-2 TGTGCCAGCAGCCGAGGGCTGTGCTCTGGAAACACCATATATTTT CASSRGLCSGNTIYF
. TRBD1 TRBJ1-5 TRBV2 TGTGCCAGCGAGACCGGGACAGGGGGCCAGCCCCAGCATTTT CASETGTGGQPQHF
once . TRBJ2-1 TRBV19 TGTGCCAGTAGTAGCGGGCTCTACAATGAGCAGTTCTTC CASSSGLYNEQFF
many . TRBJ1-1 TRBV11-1 TGTGCCAGCAGCTTAGCGGGAGAGAGCCGCCCTGAAGCTTTCTTT CASSLAGESRPEAFF
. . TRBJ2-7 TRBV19 TGTGCCAGTAGTATCTTCCCGGGCGGGGAGCAGTACTTC CASSIFPGGEQYF
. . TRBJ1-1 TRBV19 TGTGCCAGTGCTGCGGGGACCACTGAAGCTTTCTTT CASAAGTTEAFF
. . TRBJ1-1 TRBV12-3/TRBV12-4 TGTGCCAGCAGTTCCGACACTGAAGCTTTCTTT CASSSDTEAFF
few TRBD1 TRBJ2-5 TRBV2 TGTGCCAGCAGCCTAGGACAGGGCCAAGAGACCCAGTACTTC CASSLGQGQETQYF
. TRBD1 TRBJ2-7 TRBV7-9 TGTGCCAGCAGCTCGACGGACAGGGGATCCTACGAGCAGTACTTC CASSSTDRGSYEQYF
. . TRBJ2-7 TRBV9 TGTGCTAGGCTCTTAAGCCGGAGCTCCTACGAGCAGTACTTC CARLLSRSSYEQYF
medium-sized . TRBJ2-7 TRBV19 TGTGCCAGTAGTCAACAGGGGGGGGAAGAGCAGTACTTC CASSQQGGEEQYF
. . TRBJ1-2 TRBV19 TGTGCCAGTAGTCCCGGGGAGGGACGGGGCTACACCTTC CASSPGEGRGYTF
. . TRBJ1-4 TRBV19 TGTGCCACAAAATCGTACGAAAAACTGTTTTTT CATKSYEKLFF
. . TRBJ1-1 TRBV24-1 TGTGCCACCAGTTCCGGGACCAACACTGAAGCTTTCTTT CATSSGTNTEAFF
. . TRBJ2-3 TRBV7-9 TGTGCCAGCAGCGTGCGGACGGATACGCAGTATTTT CASSVRTDTQYF
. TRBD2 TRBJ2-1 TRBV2 TGTGCCAGCAATCCTGCGGGGGGGACGGGTAATGAGCAGTTCTTC CASNPAGGTGNEQFF
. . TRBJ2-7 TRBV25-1 TGTGCCAGCAGTGGGAGGGCCCATACGGACGAGCAGTACTTC CASSGRAHTDEQYF
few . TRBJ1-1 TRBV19 TGTGCCAGTGGGCTGTTAATGAACACTGAAGCTTTCTTT CASGLLMNTEAFF
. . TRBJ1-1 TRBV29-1 TGCAACGTTGGGGGGACCATGAACACTGAAGCTTTCTTT CNVGGTMNTEAFF
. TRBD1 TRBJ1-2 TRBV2 TGTGCCAGCAGTGAAAGGGGGCAGGGCTTATATGGCTACACCTTC CASSERGQGLYGYTF
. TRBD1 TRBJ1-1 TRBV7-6 TGTGCCAGCAGCAAGGACAGGGGCACTGAAGCTTTCTTT CASSKDRGTEAFF
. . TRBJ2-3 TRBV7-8 TGTGCCAGCAGCTTTTGGTCGAGGGGGGATACGCAGTATTTT CASSFWSRGDTQYF
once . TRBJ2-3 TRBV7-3 TGTGCCAGCAGGCTAAGTACCACAGATACGCAGTATTTT CASRLSTTDTQYF
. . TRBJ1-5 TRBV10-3 TGTGCCATCAGTGAGCCCGGAAATCAGCCCCAGCATTTT CAISEPGNQPQHF